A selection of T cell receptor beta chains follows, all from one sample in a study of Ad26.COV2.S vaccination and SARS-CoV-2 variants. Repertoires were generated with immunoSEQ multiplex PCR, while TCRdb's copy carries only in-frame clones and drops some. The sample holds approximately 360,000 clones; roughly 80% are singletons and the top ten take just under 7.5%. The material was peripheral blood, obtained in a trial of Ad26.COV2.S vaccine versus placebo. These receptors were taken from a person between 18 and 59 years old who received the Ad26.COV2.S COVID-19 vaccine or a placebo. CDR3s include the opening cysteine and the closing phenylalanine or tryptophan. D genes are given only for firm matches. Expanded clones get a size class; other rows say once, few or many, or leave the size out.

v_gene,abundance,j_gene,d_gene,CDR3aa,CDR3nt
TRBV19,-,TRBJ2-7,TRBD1,CASSRTGGPRWQYF,TGTGCCAGTAGTCGCACAGGGGGCCCCCGATGGCAGTACTTC
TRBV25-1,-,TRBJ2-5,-,CASSEWNSPQETQYF,TGTGCCAGCAGTGAATGGAACAGTCCTCAAGAGACCCAGTACTTC
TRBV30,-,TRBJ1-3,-,CAWRGRGPGNTIYF,TGTGCCTGGAGGGGACGGGGCCCTGGAAACACCATATATTTT
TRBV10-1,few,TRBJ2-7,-,CASSEGAKQYF,TGCGCCAGCAGTGAGGGGGCCAAGCAGTACTTC
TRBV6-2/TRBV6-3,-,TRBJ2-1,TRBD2,CASSNGLAGGLTYNEQFF,TGTGCCAGCAGTAATGGACTAGCGGGGGGCTTAACCTACAATGAGCAGTTCTTC
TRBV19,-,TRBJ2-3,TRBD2,CASSGGTSGLTDTQYF,TGTGCCAGTAGTGGCGGGACTAGCGGCCTCACAGATACGCAGTATTTT
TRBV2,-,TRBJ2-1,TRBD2,CASSGLAVGNEQFF,TGTGCCAGCAGTGGCCTAGCGGTGGGTAATGAGCAGTTCTTC
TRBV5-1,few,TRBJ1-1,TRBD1,CASSLAAGGLNTEAFF,TGCGCCAGCAGCTTGGCCGCAGGGGGGCTGAACACTGAAGCTTTCTTT
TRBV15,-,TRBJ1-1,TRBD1,CATSRDTGVEAFF,TGTGCCACCAGCAGAGATACAGGGGTCGAGGCTTTCTTT
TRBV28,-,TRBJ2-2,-,CASSLRRNTGELFF,TGTGCCAGCAGTCTTCGAAGGAACACCGGGGAGCTGTTTTTT
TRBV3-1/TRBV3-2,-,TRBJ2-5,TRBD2,CASSLEGLEETQYF,TGTGCCAGCAGCCTTGAAGGACTAGAAGAGACCCAGTACTTC
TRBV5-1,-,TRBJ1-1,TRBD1,CASSIGTGGTEAFF,TGCGCCAGCAGCATAGGGACAGGCGGCACTGAAGCTTTCTTT
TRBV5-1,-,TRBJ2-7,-,CASSLVGTSYEQYF,TGCGCCAGCAGCTTGGTCGGCACCTCCTACGAGCAGTACTTC
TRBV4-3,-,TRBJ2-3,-,CASSPQDTSLSTDTQYF,TGCGCCAGCAGCCCCCAAGACACTAGCCTAAGCACAGATACGCAGTATTTT
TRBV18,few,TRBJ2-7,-,CASSGDFLSYEQYF,TGTGCCAGCTCGGGGGACTTCCTGTCCTACGAGCAGTACTTC
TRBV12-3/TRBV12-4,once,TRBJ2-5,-,CASSPSATQYF,TGTGCCAGCAGTCCGTCAGCCACCCAGTACTTC
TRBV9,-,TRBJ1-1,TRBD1,CASRGQGSTEAFF,TGTGCCAGCAGGGGACAGGGGAGCACTGAAGCTTTCTTT
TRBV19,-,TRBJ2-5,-,CASSIQGRETQYF,TGTGCCAGTAGTATACAGGGTCGGGAGACCCAGTACTTC
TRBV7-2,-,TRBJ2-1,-,CASSLGKSSYNEQFF,TGTGCCAGCAGCTTAGGGAAAAGCTCCTACAATGAGCAGTTCTTC
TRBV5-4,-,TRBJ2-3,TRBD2,CASRFRGGPADTQYF,TGTGCCAGCAGATTCCGGGGGGGGCCGGCAGATACGCAGTATTTT
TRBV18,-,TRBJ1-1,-,CASSSTGLNTEAFF,TGTGCCAGCTCATCGACAGGCCTGAACACTGAAGCTTTCTTT
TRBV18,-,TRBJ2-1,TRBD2,CASSAASGGFNEQFF,TGTGCCAGCTCGGCTGCTAGCGGGGGGTTCAATGAGCAGTTCTTC
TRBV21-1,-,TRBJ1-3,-,CASSKRGQDQFSGNTIYF,TGTGCCAGCAGCAAAAGAGGGCAAGACCAATTCTCTGGAAACACCATATATTTT
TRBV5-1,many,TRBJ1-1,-,CASSPIGQSNTEAFF,TGCGCCAGCAGCCCTATCGGACAGTCGAACACTGAAGCTTTCTTT
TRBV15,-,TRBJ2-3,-,CATSRGPSGDTQYF,TGTGCCACCAGCAGAGGCCCCTCGGGGGATACGCAGTATTTT
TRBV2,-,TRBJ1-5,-,CASSVSSQPQHF,TGTGCCAGCAGCGTTTCCAGTCAGCCCCAGCATTTT
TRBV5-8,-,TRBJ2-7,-,CASSLARQAQGSYEQYF,TGTGCCAGCAGCTTGGCCAGGCAGGCTCAAGGTTCCTACGAGCAGTACTTC
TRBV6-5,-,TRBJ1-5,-,CASSYQHTQPQHF,TGTGCCAGCAGTTACCAGCATACTCAGCCCCAGCATTTT
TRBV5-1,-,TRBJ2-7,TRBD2,CASSSSSGPHEQYF,TGCGCCAGCAGCTCCTCTAGCGGTCCCCACGAGCAGTACTTC
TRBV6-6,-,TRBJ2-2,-,CASSRTPAGELFF,TGTGCCAGCAGCCGGACCCCAGCCGGGGAGCTGTTTTTT
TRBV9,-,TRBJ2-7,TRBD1,CASSRDRRNEQYF,TGTGCCAGCAGCAGGGACAGACGGAACGAGCAGTACTTC
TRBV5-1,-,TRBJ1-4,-,CASSSPGTGLTNEKLFF,TGCGCCAGCAGCTCCCCCGGGACGGGCTTAACTAATGAAAAACTGTTTTTT
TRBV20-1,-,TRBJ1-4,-,CSAWTEGKLFF,TGCAGTGCTTGGACAGAGGGAAAACTGTTTTTT
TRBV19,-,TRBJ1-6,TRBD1,CASRQQGTGNNSPLHF,TGTGCCAGTAGACAACAGGGGACGGGAAATAATTCACCCCTCCACTTT
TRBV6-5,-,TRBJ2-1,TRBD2,CASRWASGGDEQFF,TGTGCCAGCAGATGGGCTAGCGGGGGAGATGAGCAGTTCTTC
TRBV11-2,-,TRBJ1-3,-,CASSPELRNTIYF,TGTGCCAGCAGCCCTGAGCTTCGGAACACCATATATTTT
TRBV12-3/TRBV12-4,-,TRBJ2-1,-,CASSRTTLREQFF,TGTGCCAGCAGCCGAACGACCCTGAGGGAGCAGTTCTTC
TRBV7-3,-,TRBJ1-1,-,CASSLSGRTEAFF,TGTGCCAGCAGCTTATCAGGGCGTACTGAAGCTTTCTTT
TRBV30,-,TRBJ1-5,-,CAWSVGSNQPQHF,TGTGCCTGGAGTGTAGGGAGCAATCAGCCCCAGCATTTT
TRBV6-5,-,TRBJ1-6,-,CASRAGGNSPLHF,TGTGCCAGCAGGGCCGGGGGCAATTCACCCCTCCACTTT
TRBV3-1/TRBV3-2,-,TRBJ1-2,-,CASSHVGGGTFYGYTF,TGTGCCAGCAGCCATGTGGGAGGGGGGACCTTCTATGGCTACACCTTC
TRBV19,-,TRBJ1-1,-,CASSRKTNTEAFF,TGTGCCAGTAGTAGAAAGACCAACACTGAAGCTTTCTTT
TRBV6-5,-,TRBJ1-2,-,CASSSRGPKGYTF,TGTGCCAGCAGTTCCCGGGGACCGAAGGGCTACACCTTC
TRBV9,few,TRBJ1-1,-,CASSSPLAPNTEAFF,TGTGCCAGCAGTTCTCCTTTAGCTCCGAACACTGAAGCTTTCTTT
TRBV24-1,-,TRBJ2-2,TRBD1,CATSRQGLGLFF,TGTGCCACCAGTCGACAGGGCTTGGGGCTGTTTTTT
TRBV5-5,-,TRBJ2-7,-,CASSLADSRGLYEQYF,TGTGCCAGCAGCCTCGCAGACAGCCGCGGCCTCTACGAGCAGTACTTC
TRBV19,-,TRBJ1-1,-,CASSMQGMNTEAFF,TGTGCCAGTAGTATGCAGGGGATGAACACTGAAGCTTTCTTT
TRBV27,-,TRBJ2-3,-,CASSARSTMDTQYF,TGTGCCAGCAGTGCCCGGAGCACAATGGATACGCAGTATTTT
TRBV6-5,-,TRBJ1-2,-,CASSPGGPLYGYTF,TGTGCCAGCAGTCCCGGGGGACCTCTATATGGCTACACCTTC
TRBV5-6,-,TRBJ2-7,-,CASTWGDYEQYF,TGTGCCAGCACATGGGGAGATTACGAGCAGTACTTC
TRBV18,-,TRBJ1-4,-,CASRERGVEALGPNEKLFF,TGTGCCAGCAGGGAACGGGGCGTCGAAGCTTTGGGACCTAATGAAAAACTGTTTTTT
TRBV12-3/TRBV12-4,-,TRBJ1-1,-,CASTINAEAFF,TGTGCCAGCACCATCAACGCTGAAGCTTTCTTT
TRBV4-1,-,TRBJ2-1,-,CASSQVRGEQFF,TGCGCCAGCAGCCAAGTGCGAGGAGAGCAGTTCTTC
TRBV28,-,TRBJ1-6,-,CASSQGYSPLHF,TGTGCCAGCAGTCAGGGGTATTCACCCCTCCACTTT
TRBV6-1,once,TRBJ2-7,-,CASSEVPGKAYEQYF,TGTGCCAGCAGTGAAGTTCCAGGGAAGGCGTACGAGCAGTACTTC
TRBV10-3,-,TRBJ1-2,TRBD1,CAIGTGAFRYGYTF,TGTGCCATCGGGACAGGGGCTTTTCGCTATGGCTACACCTTC
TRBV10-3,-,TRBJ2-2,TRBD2,CAISEWGGSAGELFF,TGTGCCATCAGTGAATGGGGGGGTTCTGCCGGGGAGCTGTTTTTT
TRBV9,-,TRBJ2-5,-,CASGEGPGVVETQYF,TGTGCCAGCGGCGAGGGCCCAGGGGTAGTGGAGACCCAGTACTTC
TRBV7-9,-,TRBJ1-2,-,CASSPSYGYTF,TGTGCCAGCAGCCCCTCCTATGGCTACACCTTC
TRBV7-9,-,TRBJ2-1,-,CASSYSSTYNEQFF,TGTGCCAGCAGCTACTCTTCCACCTACAATGAGCAGTTCTTC